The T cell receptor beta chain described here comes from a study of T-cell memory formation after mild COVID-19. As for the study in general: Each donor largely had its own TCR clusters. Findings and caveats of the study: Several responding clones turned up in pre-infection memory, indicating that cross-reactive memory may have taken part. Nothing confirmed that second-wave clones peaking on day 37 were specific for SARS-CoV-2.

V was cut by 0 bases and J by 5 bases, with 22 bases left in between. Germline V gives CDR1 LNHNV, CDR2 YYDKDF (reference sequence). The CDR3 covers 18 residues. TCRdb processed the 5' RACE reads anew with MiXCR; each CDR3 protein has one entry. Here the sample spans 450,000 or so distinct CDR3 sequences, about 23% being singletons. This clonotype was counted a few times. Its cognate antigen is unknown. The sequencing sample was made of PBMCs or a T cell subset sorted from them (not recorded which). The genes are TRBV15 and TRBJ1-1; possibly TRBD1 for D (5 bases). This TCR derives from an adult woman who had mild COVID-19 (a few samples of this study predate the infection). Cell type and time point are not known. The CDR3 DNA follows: TGTGCCACCAGCAGAGATTGGGCCGGGACGCGTCAAGGGACTGAAGCTTTCTTT. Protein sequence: CATSRDWAGTRQGTEAFF.